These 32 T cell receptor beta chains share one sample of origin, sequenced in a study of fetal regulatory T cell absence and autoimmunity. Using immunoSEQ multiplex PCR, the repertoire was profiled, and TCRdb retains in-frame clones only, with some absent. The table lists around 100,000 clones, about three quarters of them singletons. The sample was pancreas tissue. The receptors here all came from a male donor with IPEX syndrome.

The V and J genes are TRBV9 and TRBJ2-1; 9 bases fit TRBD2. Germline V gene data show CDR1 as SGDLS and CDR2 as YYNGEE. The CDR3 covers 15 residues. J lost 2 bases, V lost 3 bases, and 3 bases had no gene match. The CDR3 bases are TGTGCCAGCAGCGCTAGCGGGGTCCCCTACAATGAGCAGTTCTTC. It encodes CASSASGVPYNEQFF.

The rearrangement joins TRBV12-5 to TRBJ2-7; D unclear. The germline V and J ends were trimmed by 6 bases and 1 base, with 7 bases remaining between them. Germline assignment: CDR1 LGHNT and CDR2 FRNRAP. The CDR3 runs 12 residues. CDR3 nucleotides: TGTGCTAGTGGGGACGGTTCCTACGAGCAGTACTTC. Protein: CASGDGSYEQYF.

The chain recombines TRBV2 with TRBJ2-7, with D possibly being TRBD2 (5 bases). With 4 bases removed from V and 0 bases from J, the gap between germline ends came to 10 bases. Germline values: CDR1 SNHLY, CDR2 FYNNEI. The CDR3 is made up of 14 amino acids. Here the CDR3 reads CASSVERDSYEQYF. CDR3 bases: TGTGCCAGCAGTGTCGAACGGGACTCCTACGAGCAGTACTTC. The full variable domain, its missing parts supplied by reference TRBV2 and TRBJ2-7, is EPEVTQTPSHQVTQMGQEVILRCVPISNHLYFYWYRQILGQKVEFLVSFYNNEISEKSEIFDDQFSVERPDGSNFTLKIRSTKLEDSAMYFCASSVERDSYEQYFGPGTRLTVT.

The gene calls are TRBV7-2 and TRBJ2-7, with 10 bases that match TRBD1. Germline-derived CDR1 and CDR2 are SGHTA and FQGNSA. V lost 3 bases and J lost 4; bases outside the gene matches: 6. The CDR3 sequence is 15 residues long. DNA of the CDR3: TGTGCCAGCAGCTTCCGCGGGACAGGGGCGTACGAGCAGTACTTC. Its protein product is CASSFRGTGAYEQYF. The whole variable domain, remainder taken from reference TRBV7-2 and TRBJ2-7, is GAGVSQSPSNKVTEKGKDVELRCDPISGHTALYWYRQSLGQGLEFLIYFQGNSAPDKSGLPSDRFSAERTGGSVSTLTIQRTQQEDSAVYLCASSFRGTGAYEQYFGPGTRLTVT.

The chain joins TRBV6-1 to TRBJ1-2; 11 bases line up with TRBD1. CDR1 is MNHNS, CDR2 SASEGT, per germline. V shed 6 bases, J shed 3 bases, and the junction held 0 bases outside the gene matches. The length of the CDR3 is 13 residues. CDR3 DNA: TGTGCCAGCAGGGGACAGGGGGACTATGGCTACACCTTC. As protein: CASRGQGDYGYTF.

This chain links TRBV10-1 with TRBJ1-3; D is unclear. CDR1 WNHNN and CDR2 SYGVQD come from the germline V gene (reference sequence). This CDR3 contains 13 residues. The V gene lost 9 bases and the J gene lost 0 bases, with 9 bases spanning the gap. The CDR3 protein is CARAVRSGNTIYF. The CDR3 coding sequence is TGCGCCAGGGCAGTGCGCTCTGGAAACACCATATATTTT.

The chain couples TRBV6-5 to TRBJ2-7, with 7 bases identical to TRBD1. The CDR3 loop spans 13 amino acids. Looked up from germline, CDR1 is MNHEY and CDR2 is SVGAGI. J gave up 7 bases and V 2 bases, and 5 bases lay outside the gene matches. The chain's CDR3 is CASSYIDRDEQYF. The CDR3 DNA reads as TGTGCCAGCAGTTACATTGACAGGGATGAGCAGTACTTC.

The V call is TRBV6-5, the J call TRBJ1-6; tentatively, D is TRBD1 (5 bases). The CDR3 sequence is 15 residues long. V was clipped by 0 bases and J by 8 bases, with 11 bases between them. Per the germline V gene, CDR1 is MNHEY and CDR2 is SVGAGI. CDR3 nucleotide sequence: TGTGCCAGCAGTTACTCACCAGGGAGCCATTCACCCCTCCACTTT. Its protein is CASSYSPGSHSPLHF.

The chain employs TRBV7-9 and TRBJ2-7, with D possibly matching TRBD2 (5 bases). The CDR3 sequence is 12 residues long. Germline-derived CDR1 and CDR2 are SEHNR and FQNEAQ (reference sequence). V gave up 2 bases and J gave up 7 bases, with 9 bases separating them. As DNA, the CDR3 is TGTGCCAGCAGCTTATCGGGGTTAGAGCAGTACTTC. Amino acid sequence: CASSLSGLEQYF.

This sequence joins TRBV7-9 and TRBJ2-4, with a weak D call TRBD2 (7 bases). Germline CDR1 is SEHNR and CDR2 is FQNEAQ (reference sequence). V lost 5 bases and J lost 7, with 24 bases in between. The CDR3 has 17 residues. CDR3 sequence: CASSPHLLGGGRNIQYF. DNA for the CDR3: TGTGCCAGCAGCCCCCACCTCCTTGGGGGGGGCAGGAACATTCAGTACTTC.

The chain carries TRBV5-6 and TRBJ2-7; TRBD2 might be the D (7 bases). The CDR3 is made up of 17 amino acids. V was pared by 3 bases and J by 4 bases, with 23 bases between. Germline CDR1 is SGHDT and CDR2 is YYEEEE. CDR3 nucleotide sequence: TGTGCCAGCAGCTGGAGGGGGGGCGCGGGTCACATTTACGAGCAGTACTTC. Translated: CASSWRGGAGHIYEQYF.

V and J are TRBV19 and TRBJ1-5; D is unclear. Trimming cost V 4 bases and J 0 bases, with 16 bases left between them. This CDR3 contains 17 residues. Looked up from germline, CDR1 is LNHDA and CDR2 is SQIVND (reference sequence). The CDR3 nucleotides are TGTGCCAGTAGTACTCAACGGATAATCAATAGCAATCAGCCCCAGCATTTT. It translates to CASSTQRIINSNQPQHF.

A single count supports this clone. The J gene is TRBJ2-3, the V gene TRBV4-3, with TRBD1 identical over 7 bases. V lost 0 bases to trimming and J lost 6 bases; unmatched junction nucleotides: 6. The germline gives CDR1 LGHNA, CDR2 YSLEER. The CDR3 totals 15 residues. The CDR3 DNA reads TGCGCCAGCAGCCAAGATCGAGAGGGACAGGATACGCAGTATTTT. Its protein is CASSQDREGQDTQYF.

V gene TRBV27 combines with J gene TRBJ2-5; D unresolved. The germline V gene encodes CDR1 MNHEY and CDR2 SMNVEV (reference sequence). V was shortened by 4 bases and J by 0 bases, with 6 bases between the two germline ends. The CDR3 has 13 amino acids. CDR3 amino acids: CASSSPYQETQYF. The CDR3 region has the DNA TGTGCCAGCAGTTCTCCGTACCAAGAGACCCAGTACTTC.

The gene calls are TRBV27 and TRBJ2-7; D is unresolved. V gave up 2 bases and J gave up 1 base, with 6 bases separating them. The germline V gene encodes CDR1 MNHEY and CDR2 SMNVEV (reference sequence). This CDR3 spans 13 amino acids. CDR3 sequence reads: CASSLKVSYEQYF. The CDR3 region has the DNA TGTGCCAGCAGTTTAAAGGTTTCCTACGAGCAGTACTTC.

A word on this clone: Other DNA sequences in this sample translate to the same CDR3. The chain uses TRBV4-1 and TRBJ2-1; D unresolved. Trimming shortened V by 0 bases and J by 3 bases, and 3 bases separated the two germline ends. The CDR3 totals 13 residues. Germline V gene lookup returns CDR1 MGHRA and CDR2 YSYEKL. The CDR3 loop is CASSQDSYNEQFF. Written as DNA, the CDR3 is TGCGCCAGCAGCCAAGACAGCTACAATGAGCAGTTCTTC.

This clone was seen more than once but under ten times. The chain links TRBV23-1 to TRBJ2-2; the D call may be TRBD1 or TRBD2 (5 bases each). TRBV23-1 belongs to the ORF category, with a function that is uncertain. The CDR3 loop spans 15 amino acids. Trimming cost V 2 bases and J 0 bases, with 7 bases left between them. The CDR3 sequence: CASSQGTANTGELFF. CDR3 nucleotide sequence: TGCGCCAGCAGTCAAGGGACGGCGAACACCGGGGAGCTGTTTTTT.

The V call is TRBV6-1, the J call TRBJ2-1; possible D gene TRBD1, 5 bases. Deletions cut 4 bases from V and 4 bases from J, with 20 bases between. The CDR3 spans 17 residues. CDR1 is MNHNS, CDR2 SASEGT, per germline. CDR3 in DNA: TGTGCCAGCAGTGGCAAAACAGGCCGTTACTCTTACAATGAGCAGTTCTTC. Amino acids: CASSGKTGRYSYNEQFF.

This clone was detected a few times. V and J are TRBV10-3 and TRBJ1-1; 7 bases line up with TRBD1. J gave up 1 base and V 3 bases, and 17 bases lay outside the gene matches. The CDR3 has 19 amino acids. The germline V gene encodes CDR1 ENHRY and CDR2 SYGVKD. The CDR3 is CAISDSGRQGRRSNTEAFF. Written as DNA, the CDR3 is TGTGCCATCAGTGACAGTGGGCGACAGGGCAGGAGGTCGAACACTGAAGCTTTCTTT.

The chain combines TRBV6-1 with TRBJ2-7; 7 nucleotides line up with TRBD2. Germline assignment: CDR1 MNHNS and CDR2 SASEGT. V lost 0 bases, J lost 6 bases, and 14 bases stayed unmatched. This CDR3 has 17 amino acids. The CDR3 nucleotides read TGTGCCAGCAGTGAAGCGCCGGGGGGACTGCCCTACTCCGAGCAGTACTTC. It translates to CASSEAPGGLPYSEQYF.

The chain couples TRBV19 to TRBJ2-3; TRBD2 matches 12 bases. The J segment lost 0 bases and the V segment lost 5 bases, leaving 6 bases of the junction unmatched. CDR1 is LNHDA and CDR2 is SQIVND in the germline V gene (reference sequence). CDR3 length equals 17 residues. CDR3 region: CASSFLAGGPSTDTQYF. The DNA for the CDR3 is TGTGCCAGTAGTTTTCTAGCGGGGGGGCCGAGCACAGATACGCAGTATTTT.

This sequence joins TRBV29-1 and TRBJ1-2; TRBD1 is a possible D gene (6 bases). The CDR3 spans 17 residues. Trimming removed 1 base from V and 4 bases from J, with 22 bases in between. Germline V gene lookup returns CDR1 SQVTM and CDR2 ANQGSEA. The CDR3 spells CSVEGGPTGTSLYGYTF. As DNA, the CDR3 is TGCAGCGTTGAAGGGGGCCCAACCGGGACAAGCCTCTATGGCTACACCTTC. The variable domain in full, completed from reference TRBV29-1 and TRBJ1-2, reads SAVISQKPSRDICQRGTSLTIQCQVDSQVTMMFWYRQQPGQSLTLIATANQGSEATYESGFVIDKFPISRPNLTFSTLTVSNMSPEDSSIYLCSVEGGPTGTSLYGYTFGSGTRLTVV.

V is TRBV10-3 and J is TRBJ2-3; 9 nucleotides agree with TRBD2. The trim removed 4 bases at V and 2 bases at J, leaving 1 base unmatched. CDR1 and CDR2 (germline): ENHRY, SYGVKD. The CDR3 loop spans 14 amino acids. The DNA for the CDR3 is TGTGCCATCAGTGGACTAGCGGCCACAGATACGCAGTATTTT. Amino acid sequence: CAISGLAATDTQYF.

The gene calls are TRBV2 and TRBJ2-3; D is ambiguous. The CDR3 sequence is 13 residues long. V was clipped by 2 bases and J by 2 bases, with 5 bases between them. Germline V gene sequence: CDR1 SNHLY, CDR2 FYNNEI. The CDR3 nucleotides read TGTGCCAGCAGTGAACTAATCACAGATACGCAGTATTTT. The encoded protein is CASSELITDTQYF.

CDR3 nucleotides: TGTGCCAGCAGCTTGCGGCGGGAGGGCCGGGGGGGCACAGATACGCAGTATTTT. This sequence encodes CASSLRREGRGGTDTQYF. The rearrangement joins TRBV5-6 to TRBJ2-3; TRBD2 matches 9 bases. From germline, CDR1 is SGHDT and CDR2 YYEEEE. Unmatched junction bases numbered 10, after V lost 1 base and J lost 1 base. This CDR3 is built from 18 residues.

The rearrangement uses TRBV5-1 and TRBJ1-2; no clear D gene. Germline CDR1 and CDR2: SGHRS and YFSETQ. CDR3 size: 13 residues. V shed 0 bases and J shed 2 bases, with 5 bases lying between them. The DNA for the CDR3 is TGCGCCAGCAGCTTGGGAAGGAACTATGGCTACACCTTC. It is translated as CASSLGRNYGYTF.

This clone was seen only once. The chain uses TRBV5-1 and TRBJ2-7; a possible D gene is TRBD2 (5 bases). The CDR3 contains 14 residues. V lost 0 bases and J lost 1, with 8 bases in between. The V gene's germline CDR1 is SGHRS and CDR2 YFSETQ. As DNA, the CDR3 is TGCGCCAGCAGCTTGGGTCGGGATTCCTACGAGCAGTACTTC. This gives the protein CASSLGRDSYEQYF.

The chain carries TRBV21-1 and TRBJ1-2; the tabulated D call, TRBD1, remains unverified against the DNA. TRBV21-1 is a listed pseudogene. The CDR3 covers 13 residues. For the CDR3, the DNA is TGTGCCAGCAGCAACAGGGGGAACTATGGCTACACCTTC. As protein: CASSNRGNYGYTF.

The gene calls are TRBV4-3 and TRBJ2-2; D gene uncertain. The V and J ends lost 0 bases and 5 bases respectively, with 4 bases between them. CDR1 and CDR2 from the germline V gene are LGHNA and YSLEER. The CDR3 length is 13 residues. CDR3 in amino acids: CASSQDATGELFF. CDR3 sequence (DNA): TGCGCCAGCAGCCAAGACGCAACCGGGGAGCTGTTTTTT.

CDR3 residues: CASRTLGGGYEQYF. The CDR3 DNA follows: TGTGCCAGCAGGACCCTAGGGGGGGGGTACGAGCAGTACTTC. The chain joins TRBV2 to TRBJ2-7, with D perhaps matching TRBD2 (7 bases). V lost 6 bases and J 4 bases, leaving 16 bases between the germline ends. Germline-derived CDR1 and CDR2 are SNHLY and FYNNEI. This CDR3 has 14 residues.

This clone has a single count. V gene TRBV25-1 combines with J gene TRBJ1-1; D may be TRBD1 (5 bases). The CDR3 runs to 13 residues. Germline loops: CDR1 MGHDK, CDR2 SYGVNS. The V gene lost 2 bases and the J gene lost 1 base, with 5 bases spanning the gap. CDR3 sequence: CASSEQGNTEAFF. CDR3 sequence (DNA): TGTGCCAGCAGTGAACAGGGGAACACTGAAGCTTTCTTT.

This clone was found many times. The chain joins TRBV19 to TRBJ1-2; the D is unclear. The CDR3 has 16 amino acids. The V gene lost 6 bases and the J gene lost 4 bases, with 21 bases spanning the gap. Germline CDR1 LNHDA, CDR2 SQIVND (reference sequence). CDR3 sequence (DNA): TGTGCCAGTAGGCTCCGTGGGCAGGCGGTGTCCTATGGCTACACCTTC. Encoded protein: CASRLRGQAVSYGYTF.